The next 24 T cell receptor beta chains were all read from a single sample in a study of T cell changes during pregnancy in multiple sclerosis. Only in-frame clones appear in the TCRdb table, and some are missing; sequencing was by immunoSEQ multiplex PCR. The sample has about 57,000 clones, about 91% seen once. The specimen was peripheral blood, collected after pregnancy. Receptors were obtained from a female donor in good health, enrolled as a control in a pregnancy study.

The chain uses TRBV11-3 and TRBJ2-7, with a possible D match to TRBD1 (5 bases). The CDR3 spans 15 residues. The germline gives CDR1 SGHNT, CDR2 YENEEA. V lost 5 bases and J lost 1, with 15 bases in between. CDR3 in amino acids: CASSPSLGESYEQYF. For the CDR3, the DNA is TGTGCCAGCAGCCCCTCTCTAGGGGAATCCTACGAGCAGTACTTC. Drawing the rest from reference TRBV11-3 and TRBJ2-7, the complete variable domain is EAGVVQSPRYKIIEKKQPVAFWCNPISGHNTLYWYLQNLGQGPELLIRYENEEAVDDSQLPKDRFSAERLKGVDSTLKIQPAELGDSAVYLCASSPSLGESYEQYFGPGTRLTVT.

The chain has TRBV5-3 and TRBJ2-1; 8 nucleotides line up with TRBD2. TRBV5-3 is reported as an ORF; its role is uncertain. This CDR3 comprises 14 residues. The trim removed 4 bases at V and 8 bases at J, leaving 8 bases unmatched. CDR3 bases: TGTGCCAGAAGCCCCCAGCGGGAGTATTATGAGCAGTTCTTC. It specifies CARSPQREYYEQFF.

This chain uses TRBV9 with TRBJ2-3; 11 bases are shared with TRBD2. The CDR3 is made up of 16 amino acids. Germline assignment: CDR1 SGDLS and CDR2 YYNGEE. Unmatched junction bases numbered 8, after V lost 6 bases and J lost 2 bases. CDR3 amino acids: CASNRLAGGITDTQYF. The CDR3 DNA reads as TGTGCCAGCAATAGGCTAGCGGGGGGAATCACAGATACGCAGTATTTT.

The genes are TRBV18 and TRBJ1-1; the D gene is possibly TRBD1 (6 bases). With 6 bases removed from V and 0 bases from J, the gap between germline ends came to 8 bases. The length of the CDR3 is 13 residues. Germline values: CDR1 KGHSH, CDR2 LQKENI. The CDR3 DNA is TGTGCCAGCTCGGGGGGGCTGAACACTGAAGCTTTCTTT. It translates to CASSGGLNTEAFF.

This clone came up once. The chain links TRBV4-1 to TRBJ2-7; 10 bases map to TRBD2. Germline lookup yields CDR1 MGHRA and CDR2 YSYEKL. The CDR3 is made up of 16 amino acids. Unmatched junction bases numbered 9, after V lost 4 bases and J lost 3 bases. This CDR3 reads CASSRDFSGGHYEQYF. The CDR3 DNA is TGCGCCAGCAGCCGGGACTTTAGCGGGGGGCACTACGAGCAGTACTTC.

The chain is built from TRBV11-3 and TRBJ2-3, with TRBD2 matching 8 bases. After removal of 1 base from V and 3 bases from J, the junction contained 6 bases not matched to a gene. Germline values: CDR1 SGHNT, CDR2 YENEEA. CDR3 length equals 16 residues. CDR3 loop: CASSLVSSGLTDTQYF. CDR3 bases: TGTGCCAGCAGCTTAGTGTCTAGCGGGTTGACAGATACGCAGTATTTT.

The sample holds a few counts of this clone. The chain employs TRBV28 and TRBJ2-1; D gene ambiguous. The CDR3 length is 13 residues. V was clipped by 5 bases and J by 5 bases, with 10 bases between them. Germline-derived CDR1 and CDR2 are MDHEN and SYDVKM. The CDR3 sequence: CASSPPEDNEQFF. CDR3 coding DNA: TGTGCCAGCAGTCCCCCCGAGGACAATGAGCAGTTCTTC.

The chain's CDR3 is CASSVGGGGQETQYF. For the CDR3, the DNA is TGTGCCAGCAGCGTAGGGGGGGGCGGCCAAGAGACCCAGTACTTC. The chain links TRBV9 to TRBJ2-5, with D perhaps matching TRBD2 (7 bases). The CDR3 runs 15 residues. Trimming took 0 bases from V and 1 from J, leaving 10 bases between them. From germline, CDR1 is SGDLS and CDR2 YYNGEE.

This clone was observed once. V is TRBV25-1 and J is TRBJ1-1; 10 bases are shared with TRBD1. V was pared by 5 bases and J by 1 base, with 7 bases of the junction left unmatched. The CDR3 totals 16 residues. From germline, CDR1 is MGHDK and CDR2 SYGVNS. The CDR3 nucleotides are TGTGCCAGCAGTTCCCGGACAGGGGGGTGGAACACTGAAGCTTTCTTT. This translates into CASSSRTGGWNTEAFF. Variable domain in full (rest from reference TRBV25-1 and TRBJ1-1): EADIYQTPRYLVIGTGKKITLECSQTMGHDKMYWYQQDPGMELHLIHYSYGVNSTEKGDLSSESTVSRIRTEHFPLTLESARPSHTSQYLCASSSRTGGWNTEAFFGQGTRLTVV.

This clone was found once. The V gene is TRBV4-1, the J gene TRBJ2-7; 11 bases align to TRBD1. V shed 1 base and J 5 bases; nucleotides not matched to a gene: 1. CDR3 length: 14 residues. Germline CDR1 and CDR2: MGHRA and YSYEKL. The CDR3 loop reads CASSQGTGGHEQYF. In DNA, the CDR3 is TGCGCCAGCAGCCAAGGGACAGGGGGCCACGAGCAGTACTTC.

This rearrangement joins TRBV19 to TRBJ2-3, with unresolved D. The germline gives CDR1 LNHDA, CDR2 SQIVND (reference sequence). Between the trimmed V and J ends, which lost 1 base and 2 bases, there was a span of 10 bases. The CDR3 has 15 residues. CDR3 amino acids: CASSIALSFTDTQYF. CDR3 nucleotides: TGTGCCAGTAGTATAGCCCTATCTTTCACAGATACGCAGTATTTT.

The chain recombines TRBV7-2 with TRBJ1-2; 10 nucleotides align to TRBD1. This CDR3 is 15 amino acids long. Germline lookup yields CDR1 SGHTA and CDR2 FQGNSA. Trimming cost V 1 base and J 1 base; bases outside gene matches: 0. The CDR3: CASSLGTGGNYGYTF. The CDR3 coding sequence is TGTGCCAGCAGCTTAGGGACAGGGGGTAACTATGGCTACACCTTC.

This rearrangement joins TRBV21-1 to TRBJ2-7; the table gives TRBD2 as D, unverified against the DNA. TRBV21-1 is assigned pseudogene status. This CDR3 comprises 16 residues. In nucleotides, the CDR3 is TGTGCCAGCAGCAAGGTTGAAAGCGGGACTTTCTACGAGCAGTACTTC. Amino acid sequence: CASSKVESGTFYEQYF.

The chain recombines TRBV4-2 with TRBJ2-1; 8 nucleotides align to TRBD2. This CDR3 is built from 16 residues. Germline CDR1 and CDR2: LGHNA and YNFKEQ. The ends lost 0 bases at V and 0 bases at J; junction bases unmatched: 1. CDR3 region: CASSQEGTSSYNEQFF. CDR3 nucleotide sequence: TGTGCCAGCAGCCAAGAAGGGACTAGCTCCTACAATGAGCAGTTCTTC.

The chain combines TRBV7-2 with TRBJ2-3, with D possibly matching TRBD2 (7 bases). V was clipped by 3 bases and J by 4 bases, with 20 bases between them. Germline CDR1 is SGHTA and CDR2 is FQGNSA. This CDR3 is 17 amino acids long. DNA for the CDR3: TGTGCCAGCAGCTTCCCAGGACGGGGGGCGATAGCAGATACGCAGTATTTT. This translates into CASSFPGRGAIADTQYF.

This rearrangement joins TRBV7-2 to TRBJ2-7, with 7 positions matching TRBD1. The V gene's germline CDR1 is SGHTA and CDR2 FQGNSA. This CDR3 comprises 17 residues. Unmatched junction bases numbered 11, after V lost 0 bases and J lost 3 bases. The CDR3 is CASSLAFAGTEFYEQYF. The DNA of the CDR3 is TGTGCCAGCAGCTTAGCGTTCGCCGGGACAGAATTCTACGAGCAGTACTTC.

This rearrangement joins TRBV10-3 to TRBJ2-1; tentative D call: TRBD2 (6 bases). The CDR3 is made up of 14 amino acids. CDR1 ENHRY and CDR2 SYGVKD come from the germline V gene. V was cut by 7 bases and J by 6 bases, with 16 bases left in between. CDR3 protein: CAITLGRDSNEQFF. The CDR3 coding sequence is TGTGCCATCACCCTGGGGCGGGACTCCAATGAGCAGTTCTTC.

This sequence joins TRBV28 and TRBJ2-1, with 9 bases matching TRBD2. The germline CDR1 and CDR2 sequences are MDHEN and SYDVKM. Trimming removed 4 bases from V and 6 bases from J; junction bases left unmatched: 10. The CDR3 consists of 16 residues. CDR3 nucleotide sequence: TGTGCCAGCAGTTCTTTAGCGGGAGTATGGGGCAATGAGCAGTTCTTC. The encoded protein is CASSSLAGVWGNEQFF. The variable domain in full, with the rest retrieved from reference TRBV28 and TRBJ2-1, is DVKVTQSSRYLVKRTGEKVFLECVQDMDHENMFWYRQDPGLGLRLIYFSYDVKMKEKGDIPEGYSVSREKKERFSLILESASTNQTSMYLCASSSLAGVWGNEQFFGPGTRLTVL.

CDR3 amino acids: CASTLTGESGYTF. CDR3 bases: TGTGCCAGCACCCTTACGGGGGAAAGCGGCTACACCTTC. The chain recombines TRBV6-5 with TRBJ1-2, with D perhaps matching TRBD1 (5 bases). V was cut by 7 bases and J by 8 bases, with 17 bases left in between. CDR1 and CDR2 (germline): MNHEY, SVGAGI. This CDR3 is 13 amino acids long.

V and J are TRBV11-3 and TRBJ2-1, with TRBD1 matching 10 bases. Trimming removed 4 bases from V and 7 bases from J; junction bases left unmatched: 7. Germline loops: CDR1 SGHNT, CDR2 YENEEA. The CDR3 has 15 residues. For the CDR3, the DNA is TGTGCCAGCAGCTCCCGGGACAGGGGCGCAAATGAGCAGTTCTTC. It specifies CASSSRDRGANEQFF. The entire variable domain, with the rest obtained from reference TRBV11-3 and TRBJ2-1, is as follows: EAGVVQSPRYKIIEKKQPVAFWCNPISGHNTLYWYLQNLGQGPELLIRYENEEAVDDSQLPKDRFSAERLKGVDSTLKIQPAELGDSAVYLCASSSRDRGANEQFFGPGTRLTVL.

V usage is TRBV7-2 and J usage is TRBJ1-2; D is unclear. CDR1 and CDR2 (germline): SGHTA, FQGNSA. Trimming removed 5 bases from V and 7 bases from J, with 8 bases in between. There are 11 residues in the CDR3. The CDR3 protein is CASSPYPGYTF. For the CDR3, the DNA is TGTGCCAGCAGCCCCTACCCTGGCTACACCTTC.

This chain joins TRBV5-6 and TRBJ2-5; 8 nucleotides align to TRBD1. Germline V gene data show CDR1 as SGHDT and CDR2 as YYEEEE. This CDR3 spans 16 amino acids. Trimming at V came to 5 bases and at J to 13 bases, leaving 22 bases not matched to a gene. The chain's CDR3 is CASRSGDRTSIRPWYF. Here the CDR3 DNA reads TGTGCCAGCAGGTCAGGGGACAGGACGTCGATTCGGCCTTGGTACTTC. Looking up the rest from reference TRBV5-6 and TRBJ2-5 gives the full variable domain: DAGVTQSPTHLIKTRGQQVTLRCSPKSGHDTVSWYQQALGQGPQFIFQYYEEEERQRGNFPDRFSGHQFPNYSSELNVNALLLGDSALYLCASRSGDRTSIRPWYFGPGTRLLVL.

CDR3 sequence reads: CASSVSDTGVNQPQHF. In DNA, the CDR3 is TGTGCCAGCAGCGTTAGTGATACAGGGGTAAACCAGCCCCAGCATTTT. V gene TRBV9 combines with J gene TRBJ1-5; TRBD1 aligns across 7 bases. Trimming removed 2 bases from V and 7 bases from J; junction bases left unmatched: 12. The CDR3 is made up of 16 amino acids. CDR1 is SGDLS, CDR2 YYNGEE, per germline.

V gene TRBV5-4 combines with J gene TRBJ1-2; D not resolved. Germline V lookup: CDR1 SGHNT, CDR2 YYREEE (reference sequence). V gave up 0 bases and J gave up 1 base, with 4 bases separating them. The CDR3 has 13 amino acids. CDR3 loop: CASSLDSNYGYTF. CDR3 DNA sequence: TGTGCCAGCAGCTTGGACAGTAACTATGGCTACACCTTC.